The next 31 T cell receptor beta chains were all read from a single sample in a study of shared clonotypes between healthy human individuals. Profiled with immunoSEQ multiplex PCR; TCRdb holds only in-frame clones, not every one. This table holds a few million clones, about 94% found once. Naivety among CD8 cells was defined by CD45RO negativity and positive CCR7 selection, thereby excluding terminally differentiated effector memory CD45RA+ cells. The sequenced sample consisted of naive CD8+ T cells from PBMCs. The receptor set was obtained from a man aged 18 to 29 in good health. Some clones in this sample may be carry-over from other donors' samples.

CDR3 protein: CASSRLAGGNTGELFF. The CDR3 DNA reads TGCGCCAGCAGCCGGTTAGCGGGAGGCAACACCGGGGAGCTGTTTTTT. The chain employs TRBV4-1 and TRBJ2-2, with 10 bases aligning to TRBD2. Germline V gene data show CDR1 as MGHRA and CDR2 as YSYEKL. The CDR3 totals 16 residues. V shed 4 bases, J shed 2 bases, and the junction held 4 bases outside the gene matches.

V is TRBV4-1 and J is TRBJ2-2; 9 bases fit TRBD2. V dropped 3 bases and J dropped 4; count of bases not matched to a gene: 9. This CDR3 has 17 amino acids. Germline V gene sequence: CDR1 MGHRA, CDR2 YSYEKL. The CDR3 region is CASSHERTSETTGELFF. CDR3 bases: TGCGCCAGCAGCCACGAGCGGACTAGCGAGACCACCGGGGAGCTGTTTTTT.

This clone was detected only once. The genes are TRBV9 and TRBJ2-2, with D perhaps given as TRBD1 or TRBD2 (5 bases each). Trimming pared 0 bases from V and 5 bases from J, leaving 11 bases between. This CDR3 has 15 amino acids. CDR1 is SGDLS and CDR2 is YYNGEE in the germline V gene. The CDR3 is CASSVGGARTGELFF. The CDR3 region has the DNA TGTGCCAGCAGCGTAGGAGGGGCTAGGACCGGGGAGCTGTTTTTT.

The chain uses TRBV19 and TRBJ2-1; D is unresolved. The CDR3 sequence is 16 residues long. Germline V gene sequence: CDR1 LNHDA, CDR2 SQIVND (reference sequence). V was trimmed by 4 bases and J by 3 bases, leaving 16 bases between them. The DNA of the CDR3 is TGTGCCAGTAGTACCCCCACCCTGGGGTACTACAATGAGCAGTTCTTC. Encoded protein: CASSTPTLGYYNEQFF. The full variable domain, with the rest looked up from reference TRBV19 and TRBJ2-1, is DGGITQSPKYLFRKEGQNVTLSCEQNLNHDAMYWYRQDPGQGLRLIYYSQIVNDFQKGDIAEGYSVSREKKESFPLTVTSAQKNPTAFYLCASSTPTLGYYNEQFFGPGTRLTVL.

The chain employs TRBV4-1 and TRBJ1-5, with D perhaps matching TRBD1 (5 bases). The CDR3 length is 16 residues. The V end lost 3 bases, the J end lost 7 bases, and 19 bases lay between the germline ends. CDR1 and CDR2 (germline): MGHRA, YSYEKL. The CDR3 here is CASSQPSGRQGQPQHF. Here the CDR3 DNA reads TGCGCCAGCAGCCAGCCGTCGGGACGGCAAGGGCAGCCCCAGCATTTT.

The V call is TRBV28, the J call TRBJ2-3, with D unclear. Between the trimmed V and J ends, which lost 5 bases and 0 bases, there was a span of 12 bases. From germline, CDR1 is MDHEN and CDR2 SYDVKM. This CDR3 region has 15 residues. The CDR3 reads CASSPPSSSTDTQYF. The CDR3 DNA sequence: TGTGCCAGCAGTCCTCCCAGCTCTAGCACAGATACGCAGTATTTT.

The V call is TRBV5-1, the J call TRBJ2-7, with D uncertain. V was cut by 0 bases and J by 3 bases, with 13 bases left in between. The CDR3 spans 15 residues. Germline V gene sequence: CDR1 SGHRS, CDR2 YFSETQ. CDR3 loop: CASSLEASPIYEQYF. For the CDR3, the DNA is TGCGCCAGCAGCTTGGAAGCGAGCCCGATCTACGAGCAGTACTTC. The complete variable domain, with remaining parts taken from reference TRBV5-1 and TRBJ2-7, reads KAGVTQTPRYLIKTRGQQVTLSCSPISGHRSVSWYQQTPGQGLQFLFEYFSETQRNKGNFPGRFSGRQFSNSRSEMNVSTLELGDSALYLCASSLEASPIYEQYFGPGTRLTVT.

CDR3 DNA sequence: TGCGCCAGCAGCTTTGTTGGGGACGCCTCTAATGAAAAACTGTTTTTT. This codes for CASSFVGDASNEKLFF. The genes are TRBV5-1 and TRBJ1-4, with D possibly TRBD1 on 5 matching bases. V dropped 2 bases and J dropped 3 bases, with 14 bases sitting between them. CDR3 size: 16 residues. Germline V gene data show CDR1 as SGHRS and CDR2 as YFSETQ.

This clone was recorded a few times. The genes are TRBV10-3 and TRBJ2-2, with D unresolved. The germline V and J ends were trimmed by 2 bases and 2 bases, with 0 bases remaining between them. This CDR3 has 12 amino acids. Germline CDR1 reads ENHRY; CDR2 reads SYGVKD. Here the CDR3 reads CAISENTGELFF. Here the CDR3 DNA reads TGTGCCATCAGTGAGAACACCGGGGAGCTGTTTTTT.

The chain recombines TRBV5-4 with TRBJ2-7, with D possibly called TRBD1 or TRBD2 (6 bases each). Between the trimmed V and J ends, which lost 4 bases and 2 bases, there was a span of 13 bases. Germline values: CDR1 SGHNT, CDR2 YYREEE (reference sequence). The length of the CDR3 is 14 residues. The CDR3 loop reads CASSRGASAYEQYF. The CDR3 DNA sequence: TGTGCCAGCAGCAGGGGGGCGTCAGCCTACGAGCAGTACTTC.

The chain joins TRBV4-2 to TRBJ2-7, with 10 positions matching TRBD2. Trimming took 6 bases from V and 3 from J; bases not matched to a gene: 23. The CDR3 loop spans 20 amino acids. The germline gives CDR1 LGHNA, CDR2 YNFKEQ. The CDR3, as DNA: TGTGCCAGCAGTCGAATACTGATCGGACTAGCGGAAGGGCCAAGCTACGAGCAGTACTTC. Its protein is CASSRILIGLAEGPSYEQYF.

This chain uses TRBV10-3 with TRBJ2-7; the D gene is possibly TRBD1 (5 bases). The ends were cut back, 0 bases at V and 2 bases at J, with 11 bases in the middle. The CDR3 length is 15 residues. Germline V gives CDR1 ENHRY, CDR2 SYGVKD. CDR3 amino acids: CAISESPGSPYEQYF. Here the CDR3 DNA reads TGTGCCATCAGTGAGTCGCCAGGGTCCCCCTACGAGCAGTACTTC.

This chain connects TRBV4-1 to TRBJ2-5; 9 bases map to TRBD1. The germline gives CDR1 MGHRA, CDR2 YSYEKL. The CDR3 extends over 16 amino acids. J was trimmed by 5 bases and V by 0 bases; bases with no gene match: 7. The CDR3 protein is CASSQDNGQGLETQYF. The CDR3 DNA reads TGCGCCAGCAGCCAAGATAATGGACAGGGGTTGGAGACCCAGTACTTC.

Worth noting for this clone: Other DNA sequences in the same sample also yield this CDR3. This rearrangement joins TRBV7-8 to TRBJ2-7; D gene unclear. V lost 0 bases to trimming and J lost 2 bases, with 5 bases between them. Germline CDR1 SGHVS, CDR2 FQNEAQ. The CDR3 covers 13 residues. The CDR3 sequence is CASSLAPAYEQYF. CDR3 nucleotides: TGTGCCAGCAGCTTAGCACCGGCCTACGAGCAGTACTTC.

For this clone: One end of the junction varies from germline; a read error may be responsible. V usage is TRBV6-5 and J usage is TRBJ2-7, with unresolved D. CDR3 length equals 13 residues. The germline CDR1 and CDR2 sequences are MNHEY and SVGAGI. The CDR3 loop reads CASSLNARYAQYF. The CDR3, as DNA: TGTGCCAGCAGCCTAAACGCTAGATACGCGCAGTACTTC.

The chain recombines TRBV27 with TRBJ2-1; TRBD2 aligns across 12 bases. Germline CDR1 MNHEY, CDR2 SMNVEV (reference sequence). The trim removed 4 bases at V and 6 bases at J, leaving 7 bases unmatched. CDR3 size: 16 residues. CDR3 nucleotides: TGTGCCAGCAGTTCCAGGACTAGCGGGATCGTCAATGAGCAGTTCTTC. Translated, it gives CASSSRTSGIVNEQFF.

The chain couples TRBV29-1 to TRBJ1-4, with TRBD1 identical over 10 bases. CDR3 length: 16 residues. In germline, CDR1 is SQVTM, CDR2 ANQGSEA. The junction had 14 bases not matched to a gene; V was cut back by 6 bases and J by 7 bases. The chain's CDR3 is CSVGTQHGTGAEKLFF. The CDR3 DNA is TGCAGCGTCGGGACCCAACACGGGACAGGGGCTGAAAAACTGTTTTTT. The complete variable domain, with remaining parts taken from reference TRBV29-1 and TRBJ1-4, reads SAVISQKPSRDICQRGTSLTIQCQVDSQVTMMFWYRQQPGQSLTLIATANQGSEATYESGFVIDKFPISRPNLTFSTLTVSNMSPEDSSIYLCSVGTQHGTGAEKLFFGSGTQLSVL.

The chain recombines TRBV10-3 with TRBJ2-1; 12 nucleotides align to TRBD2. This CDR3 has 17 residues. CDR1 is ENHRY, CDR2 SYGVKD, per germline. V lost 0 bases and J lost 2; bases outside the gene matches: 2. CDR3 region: CAISESSSGRAYNEQFF. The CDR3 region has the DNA TGTGCCATCAGTGAGTCGTCTAGCGGGAGGGCCTACAATGAGCAGTTCTTC.

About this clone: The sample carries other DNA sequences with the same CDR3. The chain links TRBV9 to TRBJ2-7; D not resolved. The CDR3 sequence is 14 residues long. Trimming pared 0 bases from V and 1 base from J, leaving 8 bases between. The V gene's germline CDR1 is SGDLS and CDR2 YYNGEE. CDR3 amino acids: CASSVGGLSYEQYF. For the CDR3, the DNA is TGTGCCAGCAGCGTAGGGGGTTTATCCTACGAGCAGTACTTC.

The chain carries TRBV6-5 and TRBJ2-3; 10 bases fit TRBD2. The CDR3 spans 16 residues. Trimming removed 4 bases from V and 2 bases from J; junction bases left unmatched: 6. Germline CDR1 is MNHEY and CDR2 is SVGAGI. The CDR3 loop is CASSFQGLADTDTQYF. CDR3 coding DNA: TGTGCCAGCAGTTTCCAAGGACTAGCGGACACAGATACGCAGTATTTT.

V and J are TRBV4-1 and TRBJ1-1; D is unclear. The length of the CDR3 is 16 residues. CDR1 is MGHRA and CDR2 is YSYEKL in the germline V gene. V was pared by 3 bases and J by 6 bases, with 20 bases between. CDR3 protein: CASSHGNIDLGAEAFF. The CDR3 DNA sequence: TGCGCCAGCAGCCATGGTAATATAGACCTAGGCGCTGAAGCTTTCTTT.

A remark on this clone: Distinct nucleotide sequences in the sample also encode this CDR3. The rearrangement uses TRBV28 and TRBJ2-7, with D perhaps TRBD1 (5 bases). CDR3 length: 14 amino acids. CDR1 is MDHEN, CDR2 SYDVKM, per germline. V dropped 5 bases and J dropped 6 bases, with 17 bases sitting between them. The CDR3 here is CASSPTGAAGEQYF. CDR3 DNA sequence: TGTGCCAGCAGTCCTACAGGAGCCGCTGGCGAGCAGTACTTC.

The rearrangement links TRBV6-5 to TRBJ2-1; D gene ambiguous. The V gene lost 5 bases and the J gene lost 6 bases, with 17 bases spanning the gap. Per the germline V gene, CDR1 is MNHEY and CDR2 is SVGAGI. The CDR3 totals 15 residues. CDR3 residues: CASSPASSQFNEQFF. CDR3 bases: TGTGCCAGCAGTCCAGCGTCGTCCCAGTTCAATGAGCAGTTCTTC.

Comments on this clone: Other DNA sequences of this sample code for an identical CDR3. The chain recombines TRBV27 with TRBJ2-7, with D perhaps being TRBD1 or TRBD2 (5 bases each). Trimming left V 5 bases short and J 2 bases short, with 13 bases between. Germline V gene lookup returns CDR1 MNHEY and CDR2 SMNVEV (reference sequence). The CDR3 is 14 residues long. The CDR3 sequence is CASSLTGAPYEQYF. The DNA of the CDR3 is TGTGCCAGCAGTCTCACCGGGGCCCCCTACGAGCAGTACTTC.

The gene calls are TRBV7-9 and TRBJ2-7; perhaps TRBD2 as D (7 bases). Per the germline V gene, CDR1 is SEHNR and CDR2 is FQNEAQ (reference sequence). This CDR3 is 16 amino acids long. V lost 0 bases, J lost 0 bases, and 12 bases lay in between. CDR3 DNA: TGTGCCAGCAGCTTAGCGGGGGGGACACCCTCCTACGAGCAGTACTTC. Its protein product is CASSLAGGTPSYEQYF.

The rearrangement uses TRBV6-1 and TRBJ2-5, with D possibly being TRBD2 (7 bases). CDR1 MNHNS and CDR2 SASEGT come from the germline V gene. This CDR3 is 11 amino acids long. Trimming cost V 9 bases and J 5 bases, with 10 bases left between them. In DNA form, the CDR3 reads TGTGCCAGTTGGGGGGGCGAGACCCAGTACTTC. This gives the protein CASWGGETQYF.

CDR3 in amino acids: CASSLRAGSHNEQFF. CDR3 in DNA: TGTGCCAGCAGCTTAAGGGCGGGTTCACACAATGAGCAGTTCTTC. The V gene is TRBV5-6, the J gene TRBJ2-1; a weak D match, TRBD2 (5 bases). The germline V and J ends were trimmed by 2 bases and 5 bases, with 14 bases remaining between them. The CDR3 length is 15 residues. CDR1 is SGHDT, CDR2 YYEEEE, per germline.

CDR3 protein: CSVALAGVAGVDTQYF. The CDR3 coding sequence is TGCAGCGTTGCACTAGCGGGAGTCGCAGGTGTAGATACGCAGTATTTT. The chain has TRBV29-1 and TRBJ2-3; 11 bases agree with TRBD2. Trimming took 4 bases from V and 5 from J; bases not matched to a gene: 11. The CDR3 totals 16 residues. Germline V gene sequence: CDR1 SQVTM, CDR2 ANQGSEA.

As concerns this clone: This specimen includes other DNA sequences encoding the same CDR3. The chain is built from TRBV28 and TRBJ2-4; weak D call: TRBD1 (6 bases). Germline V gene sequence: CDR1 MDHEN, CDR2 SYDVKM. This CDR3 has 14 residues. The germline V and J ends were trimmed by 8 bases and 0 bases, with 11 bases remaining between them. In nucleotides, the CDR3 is TGTGCCAGCTCCATACAGGGAGCCAAAAACATTCAGTACTTC. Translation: CASSIQGAKNIQYF.

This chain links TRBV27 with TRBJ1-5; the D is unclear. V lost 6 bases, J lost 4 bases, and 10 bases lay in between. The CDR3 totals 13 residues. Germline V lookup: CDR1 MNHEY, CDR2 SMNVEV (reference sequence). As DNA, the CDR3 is TGTGCCAGCAGGGGTGGGCGGAATCAGCCCCAGCATTTT. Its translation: CASRGGRNQPQHF.

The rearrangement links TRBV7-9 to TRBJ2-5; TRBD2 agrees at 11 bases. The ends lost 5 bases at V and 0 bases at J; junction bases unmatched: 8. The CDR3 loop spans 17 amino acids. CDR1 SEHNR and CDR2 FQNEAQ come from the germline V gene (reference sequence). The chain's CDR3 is CASSQGTSGRYQETQYF. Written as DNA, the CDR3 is TGTGCCAGCAGCCAGGGGACTAGCGGACGGTACCAAGAGACCCAGTACTTC. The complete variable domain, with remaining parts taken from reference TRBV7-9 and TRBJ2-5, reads DTGVSQNPRHKITKRGQNVTFRCDPISEHNRLYWYRQTLGQGPEFLTYFQNEAQLEKSRLLSDRFSAERPKGSFSTLEIQRTEQGDSAMYLCASSQGTSGRYQETQYFGPGTRLLVL.